A selection of T cell receptor beta chains follows, all from one sample in a study of cytomegalovirus exposure and HLA in healthy donors. Assay used: immunoSEQ multiplex PCR; TCRdb lists only in-frame clones, some missing. Of over 130,000 clones in the sample, under 70% were seen once. The sample consisted of PBMCs. The receptors shown here come from a woman aged 60-75 years in good health and CMV-seronegative. The CDR3 runs from the conserved cysteine through the conserved F or W.

j_call: TRBJ1-2
v_call: TRBV6-1
cdr3_aa: CASNHRGLGKGYTF

j_call: TRBJ2-1
v_call: TRBV9
cdr3_aa: CASSVGLRGTWDEQLF

j_call: TRBJ2-5
v_call: TRBV6-6
cdr3_aa: CASSPGTPGETQYF

j_call: TRBJ2-7
v_call: TRBV6-1
cdr3_aa: CASSDRAGTYEQYF

j_call: TRBJ2-7
v_call: TRBV7-2
cdr3_aa: CASSAPGLVPSYEQYF

j_call: TRBJ2-2
v_call: TRBV5-5
cdr3_aa: CASSLVAGGHGELFF

j_call: TRBJ2-2
v_call: TRBV7-9
cdr3_aa: CASRPAGMNTGELFF

j_call: TRBJ2-4
v_call: TRBV5-6
cdr3_aa: CASSLTFRGVTDIQYF

j_call: TRBJ1-3
v_call: TRBV7-2
cdr3_aa: CASSPPGGAGNTIYF

j_call: TRBJ1-3
v_call: TRBV9
cdr3_aa: CASSVGQGSGNTIYF

j_call: TRBJ2-7
v_call: TRBV7-2
cdr3_aa: CASSLREAYEQYF

j_call: TRBJ2-5
v_call: TRBV7-9
cdr3_aa: CASSLGSFGAQYF

j_call: TRBJ2-2
v_call: TRBV5-1
cdr3_aa: CASSLASTGSGELFF

j_call: TRBJ2-1
v_call: TRBV19
cdr3_aa: CASSIKLDRGQDNEQFF

j_call: TRBJ1-1
v_call: TRBV28
cdr3_aa: CASSLSPGYAFF

j_call: TRBJ1-2
v_call: TRBV28
cdr3_aa: CASSPVGGAGYGYTF

j_call: TRBJ1-1
v_call: TRBV6-5
cdr3_aa: CASSETVTGTEAFF

j_call: TRBJ2-7
v_call: TRBV19
cdr3_aa: CASSRLTGGGGEQYF

j_call: TRBJ2-7
v_call: TRBV2
cdr3_aa: CASSELAVFNEQYF

j_call: TRBJ2-7
v_call: TRBV7-2
cdr3_aa: CASSLAPGLVGHEQYF

j_call: TRBJ2-6
v_call: TRBV5-5
cdr3_aa: CASSRTGSITSGANVLTF

j_call: TRBJ1-2
v_call: TRBV7-9
cdr3_aa: CASSLTGSYGYTF

j_call: TRBJ2-3
v_call: TRBV7-2
cdr3_aa: CASSWSGQTSTDTQYF

j_call: TRBJ2-2
v_call: TRBV11-2
cdr3_aa: CASSARQNLNTGELFF

j_call: TRBJ2-1
v_call: TRBV5-1
cdr3_aa: CASSLVSGRGTYNEQFF

j_call: TRBJ2-7
v_call: TRBV5-1
cdr3_aa: CASSLATGGSYHEQYF

j_call: TRBJ2-1
v_call: TRBV5-1
cdr3_aa: CASGETGGPLGEQFF

j_call: TRBJ2-5
v_call: TRBV7-2
cdr3_aa: CASSLGASRETQYF

j_call: TRBJ1-1
v_call: TRBV5-1
cdr3_aa: CASKGTGIWTEAFF

j_call: TRBJ2-2
v_call: TRBV19
cdr3_aa: CASSLAEIQYTGELFF

j_call: TRBJ2-1
v_call: TRBV19
cdr3_aa: CASSLPGLARGNEQFF

j_call: TRBJ1-2
v_call: TRBV5-4
cdr3_aa: CASSGRRQGDRYGYTF

j_call: TRBJ1-1
v_call: TRBV6-4
cdr3_aa: CASSLGQGRVGTEAFF

j_call: TRBJ1-6
v_call: TRBV7-3
cdr3_aa: CASSSGANSPLHF

j_call: TRBJ2-7
v_call: TRBV7-2
cdr3_aa: CASSQDSYEQYF